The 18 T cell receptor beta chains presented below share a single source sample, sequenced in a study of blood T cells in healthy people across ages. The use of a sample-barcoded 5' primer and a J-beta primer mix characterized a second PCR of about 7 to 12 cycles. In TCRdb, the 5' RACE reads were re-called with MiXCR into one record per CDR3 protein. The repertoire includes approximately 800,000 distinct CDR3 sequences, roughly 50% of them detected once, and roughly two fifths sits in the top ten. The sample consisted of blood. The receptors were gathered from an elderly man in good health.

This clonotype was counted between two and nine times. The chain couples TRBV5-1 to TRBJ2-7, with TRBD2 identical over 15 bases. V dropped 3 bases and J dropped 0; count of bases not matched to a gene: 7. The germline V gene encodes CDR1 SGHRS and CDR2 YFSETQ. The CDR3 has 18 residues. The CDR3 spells CASSSGLAGGPFSYEQYF. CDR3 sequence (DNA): TGCGCCAGCAGCTCTGGACTAGCGGGAGGGCCTTTCTCCTACGAGCAGTACTTC.

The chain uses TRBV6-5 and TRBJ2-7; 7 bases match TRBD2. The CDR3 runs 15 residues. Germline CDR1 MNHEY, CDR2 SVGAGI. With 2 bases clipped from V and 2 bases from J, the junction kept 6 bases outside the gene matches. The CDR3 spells CASSYGGVMAYEQYF. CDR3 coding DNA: TGTGCCAGCAGTTACGGGGGGGTTATGGCCTACGAGCAGTACTTC.

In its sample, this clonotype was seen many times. This CDR3 is CASSRDTEQYF. CDR3 nucleotides: TGTGCCAGCAGCCGGGACACCGAGCAGTACTTC. The chain uses TRBV3-1 and TRBJ2-7; possibly TRBD1 for D (6 bases). Trimming took off 4 bases at V and 6 bases at J, with 7 bases between the two ends. This CDR3 is built from 11 residues. CDR1 and CDR2 (germline): LGHDT, YNNKEL (reference sequence).

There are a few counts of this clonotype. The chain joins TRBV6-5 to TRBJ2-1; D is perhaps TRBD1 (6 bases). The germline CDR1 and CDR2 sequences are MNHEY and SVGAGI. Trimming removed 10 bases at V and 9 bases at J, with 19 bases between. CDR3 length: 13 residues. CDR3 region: CATSLFRGGEQFF. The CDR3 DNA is TGTGCCACTTCATTGTTCCGAGGGGGTGAGCAGTTCTTC.

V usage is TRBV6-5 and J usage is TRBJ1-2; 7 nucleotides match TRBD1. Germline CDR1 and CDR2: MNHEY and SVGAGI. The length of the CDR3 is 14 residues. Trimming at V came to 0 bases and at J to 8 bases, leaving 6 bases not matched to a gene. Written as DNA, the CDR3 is TGTGCCAGCAGTTACTCCGGAGGGGGCTCCGGCTACACCTTC. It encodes CASSYSGGGSGYTF.

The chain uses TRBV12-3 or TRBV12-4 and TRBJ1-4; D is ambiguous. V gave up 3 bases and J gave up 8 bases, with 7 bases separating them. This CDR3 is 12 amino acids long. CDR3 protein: CASSFDGEKLFF. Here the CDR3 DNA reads TGTGCCAGCAGTTTTGACGGAGAAAAACTGTTTTTT.

As DNA, the CDR3 is TGCAGTGCTGAGGACGCGAAGGGGAGTGAAAAACTGTTTTTT. Translated, it gives CSAEDAKGSEKLFF. This chain connects TRBV20-1 to TRBJ1-4, with a possible D match to TRBD1 (5 bases). CDR1 DFQATT and CDR2 SNEGSKA come from the germline V gene (reference sequence). V lost 5 bases to trimming and J lost 7 bases, with 17 bases between them. The CDR3 is 14 residues long.

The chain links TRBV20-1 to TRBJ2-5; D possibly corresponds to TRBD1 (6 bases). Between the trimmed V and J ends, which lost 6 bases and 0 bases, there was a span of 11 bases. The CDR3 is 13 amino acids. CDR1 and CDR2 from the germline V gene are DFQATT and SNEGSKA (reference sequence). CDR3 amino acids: CSAQGLYQETQYF. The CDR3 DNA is TGCAGTGCACAGGGATTGTACCAAGAGACCCAGTACTTC.

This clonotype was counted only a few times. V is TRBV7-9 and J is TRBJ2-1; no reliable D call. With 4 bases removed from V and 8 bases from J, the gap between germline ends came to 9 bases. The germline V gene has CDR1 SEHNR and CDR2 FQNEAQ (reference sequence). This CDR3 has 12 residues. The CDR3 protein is CASSSPPDEQFF. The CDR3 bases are TGTGCCAGCAGCTCCCCCCCGGATGAGCAGTTCTTC.

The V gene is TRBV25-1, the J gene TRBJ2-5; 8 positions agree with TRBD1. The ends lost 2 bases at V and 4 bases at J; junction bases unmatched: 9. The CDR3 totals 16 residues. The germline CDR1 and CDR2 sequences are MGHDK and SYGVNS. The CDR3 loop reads CASSEPSDRGRETQYF. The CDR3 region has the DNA TGTGCCAGCAGTGAACCCTCTGACAGGGGAAGAGAGACCCAGTACTTC.

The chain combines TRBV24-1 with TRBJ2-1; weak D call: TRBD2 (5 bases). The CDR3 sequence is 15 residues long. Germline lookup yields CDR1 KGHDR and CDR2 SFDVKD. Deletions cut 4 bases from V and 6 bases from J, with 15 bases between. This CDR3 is CATSDPRGWGNEQFF. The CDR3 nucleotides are TGTGCCACCAGTGACCCCCGGGGATGGGGCAATGAGCAGTTCTTC.

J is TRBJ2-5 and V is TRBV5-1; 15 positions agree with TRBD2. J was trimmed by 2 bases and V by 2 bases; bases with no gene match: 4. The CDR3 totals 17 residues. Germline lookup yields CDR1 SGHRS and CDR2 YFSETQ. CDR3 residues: CASSLWTSGRGQETQYF. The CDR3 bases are TGCGCCAGCAGCTTATGGACTAGCGGGAGGGGACAAGAGACCCAGTACTTC.

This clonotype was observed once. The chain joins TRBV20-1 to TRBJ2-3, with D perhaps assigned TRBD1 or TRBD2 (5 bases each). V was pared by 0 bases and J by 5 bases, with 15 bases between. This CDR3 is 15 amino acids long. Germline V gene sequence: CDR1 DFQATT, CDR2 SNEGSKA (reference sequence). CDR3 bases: TGCAGTGCTAGAGATGCCACGGGGCAGATAGATACGCAGTATTTT. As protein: CSARDATGQIDTQYF.

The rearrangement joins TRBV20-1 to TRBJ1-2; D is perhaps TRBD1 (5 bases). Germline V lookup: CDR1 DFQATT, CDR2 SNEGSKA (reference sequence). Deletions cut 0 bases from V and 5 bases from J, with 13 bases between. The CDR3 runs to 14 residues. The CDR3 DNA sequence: TGCAGTGCTAGAGAAGAAGTCGGGGCATATGGCTACACCTTC. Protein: CSAREEVGAYGYTF.

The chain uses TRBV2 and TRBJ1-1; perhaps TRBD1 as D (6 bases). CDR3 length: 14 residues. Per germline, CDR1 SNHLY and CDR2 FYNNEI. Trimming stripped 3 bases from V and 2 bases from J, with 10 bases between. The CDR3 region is CASSDLGANTEAFF. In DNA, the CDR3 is TGTGCCAGCAGTGATCTGGGGGCTAACACTGAAGCTTTCTTT. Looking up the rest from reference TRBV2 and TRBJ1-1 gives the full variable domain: EPEVTQTPSHQVTQMGQEVILRCVPISNHLYFYWYRQILGQKVEFLVSFYNNEISEKSEIFDDQFSVERPDGSNFTLKIRSTKLEDSAMYFCASSDLGANTEAFFGQGTRLTVV.

CDR3 region: CASSEGAGGADTQYF. The CDR3 DNA is TGTGCCAGCAGTGAAGGCGCGGGAGGGGCAGATACGCAGTATTTT. The chain couples TRBV2 to TRBJ2-3, with 9 bases aligning to TRBD2. CDR1 and CDR2 from the germline V gene are SNHLY and FYNNEI. The V gene end was trimmed by 1 base and the J gene end by 4 bases; junction bases not matched to a gene: 3. This CDR3 has 15 residues.

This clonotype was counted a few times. CDR3 region: CSVEDFKRVGLGRVVETQYF. CDR3 bases: TGCAGCGTTGAAGATTTCAAGCGGGTTGGACTGGGGAGGGTCGTCGAGACCCAGTACTTC. The chain joins TRBV29-1 to TRBJ2-5, with 7 positions matching TRBD2. The germline V gene has CDR1 SQVTM and CDR2 ANQGSEA. CDR3 length: 20 amino acids. J gave up 5 bases and V 0 bases, and 24 bases lay outside the gene matches. Looking up the rest from reference TRBV29-1 and TRBJ2-5 gives the full variable domain: SAVISQKPSRDICQRGTSLTIQCQVDSQVTMMFWYRQQPGQSLTLIATANQGSEATYESGFVIDKFPISRPNLTFSTLTVSNMSPEDSSIYLCSVEDFKRVGLGRVVETQYFGPGTRLLVL.

CDR3 bases: TGTGCCAGCAGCCCCGACGGGGCCACGGCAGAGACCCAGTACTTC. It yields the protein CASSPDGATAETQYF. The chain is built from TRBV7-2 and TRBJ2-5, with D possibly called TRBD1 or TRBD2 (5 bases each). The CDR3 extends over 15 amino acids. Germline loops: CDR1 SGHTA, CDR2 FQGNSA. V was pared by 5 bases and J by 4 bases, with 17 bases between.